These 12 T cell receptor beta chains came from one sample sequenced in a study of T cell repertoires in cytomegalovirus infection. TCRdb reprocessed the reads with MiXCR, giving one entry per CDR3 protein. The sample shows some 250,000 distinct CDR3 sequences, approximately 9.2% of them seen only once. The sample consisted of PBMCs. These receptors originate from a human donor in good health (CMV status not recorded). Some clones in this sample may be carry-over from other donors' samples.

The sample holds many counts of this clonotype. V usage is TRBV7-2 and J usage is TRBJ2-3; 9 bases align to TRBD2. The length of the CDR3 is 16 residues. Germline assignment: CDR1 SGHTA and CDR2 FQGNSA. The V and J ends lost 1 base and 1 base, in that order; junction bases with no gene match: 3. The CDR3 DNA reads TGTGCCAGCAGCTTAGGGCGGGGGGGCCGCACAGATACGCAGTATTTT. As protein: CASSLGRGGRTDTQYF.

This clonotype has at least ten counts. This rearrangement joins TRBV7-2 to TRBJ1-3; the D gene is possibly TRBD1 (6 bases). Germline V gene lookup returns CDR1 SGHTA and CDR2 FQGNSA. Trimming pared 1 base from V and 4 bases from J, leaving 11 bases between. The length of the CDR3 is 15 residues. CDR3 in DNA: TGTGCCAGCAGCTTAGTCGGTCAGGGGGGAAACACCATATATTTT. It encodes CASSLVGQGGNTIYF.

At least ten counts were recorded for this clonotype. V is TRBV7-8 and J is TRBJ2-3; D might be TRBD2 (6 bases). Germline lookup yields CDR1 SGHVS and CDR2 FQNEAQ. The V end lost 6 bases, the J end lost 5 bases, and 27 bases lay between the germline ends. The CDR3 has 18 amino acids. CDR3 DNA: TGTGCCAGCAGTCCCGAGCCGAGGTCACCCCGGGGGATAGATACGCAGTATTTT. Translated: CASSPEPRSPRGIDTQYF.

The CDR3 DNA sequence: TGCGCCAGCAGCCAAGGGACAGCATATGGCTACACCTTC. As protein: CASSQGTAYGYTF. This chain uses TRBV4-1 with TRBJ1-2, with D possibly being TRBD1 (6 bases). The germline V gene has CDR1 MGHRA and CDR2 YSYEKL. The CDR3 contains 13 residues. The V and J ends lost 1 base and 5 bases respectively, with 8 bases between them.

Many counts were recorded for this clonotype. The chain uses TRBV7-2 and TRBJ2-3; TRBD1 agrees at 12 bases. The germline V gene encodes CDR1 SGHTA and CDR2 FQGNSA. V gave up 1 base and J gave up 4 bases; unmatched junction bases: 3. This CDR3 is 16 amino acids long. The CDR3, as DNA: TGTGCCAGCAGCTTAGGGGGGACAGGGGGCGCAGATACGCAGTATTTT. Protein sequence: CASSLGGTGGADTQYF.

This clonotype was found many times. The chain couples TRBV7-2 to TRBJ2-1, with a possible D match to TRBD2 (6 bases). The germline V gene has CDR1 SGHTA and CDR2 FQGNSA. Trimming took off 4 bases at V and 12 bases at J, with 19 bases between the two ends. The CDR3 runs to 14 residues. CDR3 protein: CASSSFGSAIGQFF. The DNA of the CDR3 is TGTGCCAGCAGCTCCTTCGGGAGCGCTATCGGGCAGTTCTTC.

This clonotype was counted at least ten times. V gene TRBV7-2 combines with J gene TRBJ2-1; 12 nucleotides line up with TRBD1. CDR3 length equals 16 residues. Looked up from germline, CDR1 is SGHTA and CDR2 is FQGNSA. V was pared by 7 bases and J by 8 bases, with 12 bases of the junction left unmatched. The CDR3 region is CASNAYLGTGGYEQFF. Written as DNA, the CDR3 is TGTGCCAGCAACGCATACCTCGGGACAGGGGGCTATGAGCAGTTCTTC.

This clonotype showed up many times. V gene TRBV2 combines with J gene TRBJ1-3; possible D gene TRBD1, 6 bases. This CDR3 spans 12 amino acids. CDR1 is SNHLY, CDR2 FYNNEI, per germline. V dropped 5 bases and J dropped 9 bases, with 11 bases sitting between them. The CDR3, as DNA: TGTGCCAGCAGTAACAGGGATATCACCATATATTTT. Translating it yields CASSNRDITIYF.

This clonotype has ten or more counts. J is TRBJ1-1 and V is TRBV7-2; D is undetermined. V shed 3 bases and J shed 3 bases, with 11 bases lying between them. CDR1 and CDR2 (germline): SGHTA, FQGNSA. There are 14 residues in the CDR3. The CDR3 loop is CASSFLREDTEAFF. In DNA form, the CDR3 reads TGTGCCAGCAGCTTCCTCAGAGAGGACACTGAAGCTTTCTTT.

This chain links TRBV6-5 with TRBJ2-7; maybe TRBD2 (6 bases). V gave up 6 bases and J gave up 1 base, with 7 bases separating them. The V gene's germline CDR1 is MNHEY and CDR2 SVGAGI. The CDR3 contains 12 residues. This CDR3 is CASRRGSYEQYF. The CDR3 DNA sequence: TGTGCCAGCAGGCGGGGATCCTACGAGCAGTACTTC.

This clonotype was counted ten times or more. The J gene is TRBJ2-1, the V gene TRBV7-8; possibly TRBD2 for D (7 bases). Trimming cost V 1 base and J 9 bases, with 16 bases left between them. Germline CDR1 and CDR2: SGHVS and FQNEAQ. This CDR3 has 15 amino acids. The CDR3 loop is CASSLGPLGGGEQFF. The CDR3 bases are TGTGCCAGCAGCTTAGGCCCCTTAGGGGGGGGTGAGCAGTTCTTC.

This clonotype was seen many times. The chain's CDR3 is CASSVSGGGNEQFF. Here the CDR3 DNA reads TGTGCCAGCAGTGTTTCGGGGGGCGGGAATGAGCAGTTCTTC. The rearrangement links TRBV6-1 to TRBJ2-1; D is possibly TRBD2 (7 bases). CDR1 is MNHNS and CDR2 is SASEGT in the germline V gene. With 4 bases removed from V and 7 bases from J, the gap between germline ends came to 14 bases. The CDR3 runs 14 residues.